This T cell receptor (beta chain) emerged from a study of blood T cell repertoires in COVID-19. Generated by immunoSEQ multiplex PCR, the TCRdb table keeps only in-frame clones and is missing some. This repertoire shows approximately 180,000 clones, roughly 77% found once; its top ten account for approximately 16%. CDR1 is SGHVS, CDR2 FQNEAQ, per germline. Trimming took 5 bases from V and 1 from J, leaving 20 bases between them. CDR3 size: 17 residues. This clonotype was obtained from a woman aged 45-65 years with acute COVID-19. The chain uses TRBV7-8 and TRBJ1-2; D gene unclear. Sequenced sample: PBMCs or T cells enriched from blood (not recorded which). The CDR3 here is CASSHRPPTQINYGYTF. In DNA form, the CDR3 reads TGTGCCAGCAGCCACCGTCCGCCGACACAGATTAACTATGGCTACACCTTC.